This T cell receptor beta chain was documented in a study of cytomegalovirus exposure and HLA in healthy donors. Germline V gene data show CDR1 as SNHLY and CDR2 as FYNNEI. The CDR3 runs to 19 residues. V lost 7 bases and J lost 0; bases outside the gene matches: 18. Vbeta (60) and Jbeta (13) primers were used in the PCR. Produced via immunoSEQ multiplex PCR; TCRdb's table is partial and in-frame only. The sample includes roughly 89,000 clones, less than 80% seen only once; the top ten take roughly 21%. Sequenced sample: PBMCs. This chain joins TRBV2 and TRBJ1-5; TRBD1 matches at 7 bases. The source of this sequence is a woman aged 50 to 60 in good health and CMV-seropositive. The CDR3 reads CASTKKETGTRYSNQPQHF. The CDR3, as DNA: TGTGCCAGCACCAAAAAGGAGACAGGGACTAGATATAGCAATCAGCCCCAGCATTTT.